This TCR beta chain was recorded in a study of PD-1 blockade in classical Hodgkin lymphoma. The repertoire was sequenced with immunoSEQ multiplex PCR; TCRdb's copy has only in-frame clones and lacks some. The sample gives about 39,000 clones, about nine tenths of which show up once; approximately 9% is in the top ten. All trial patients relapsed after autologous stem cell transplantation. The clonotype comes from a human donor with classical Hodgkin lymphoma. The specimen was peripheral blood mononuclear cells (PBMCs), collected at baseline.

The CDR3 bases are TGTGCCAGCAGCGTAGCTGGACAGGGGTCTGGGAGCTACACCTTC. Translation: CASSVAGQGSGSYTF. V usage is TRBV9 and J usage is TRBJ1-2; 9 nucleotides align to TRBD1. With V trimmed by 0 bases and J by 9 bases, 9 bases remained unmatched. Germline V gene lookup returns CDR1 SGDLS and CDR2 YYNGEE. This CDR3 is 15 amino acids long.